This T cell receptor beta chain was obtained from a study of shared clonotypes between healthy human individuals. On the study more broadly: Samples came from a couple of female and a few male donors aged 18 to 49. Study findings and constraints: Shared across several donors were about 4.8% of the naive CD4 clonotypes. Estimated richness values were generally larger in naive subsets than in memory subsets.

Remarks on this clone: The antigen is unknown.

This table comes from immunoSEQ multiplex PCR, and its TCRdb copy is limited to in-frame clones, with some not included. The repertoire consists of 650,000 to 800,000 clones, with around 77% occurring once and the leading ten covering approximately 1.7%. Specimen: memory CD4+ T cells sorted from blood. Subset described: CD45RA-negative fraction. The TCR comes from a woman aged 30 to 39 in good health.

The CDR3: CASSAYRGGADGNEQYF. CDR3 bases: TGTGCCAGCAGTGCCTACAGAGGGGGGGCCGACGGGAACGAGCAGTACTTC. The rearrangement uses TRBV2 and TRBJ2-7, with a possible D match to TRBD2 (7 bases). Germline values: CDR1 SNHLY, CDR2 FYNNEI. The CDR3 loop spans 17 amino acids. With 4 bases removed from V and 5 bases from J, the gap between germline ends came to 24 bases. Combining the CDR3 with reference TRBV2 and TRBJ2-7 gives the whole variable domain EPEVTQTPSHQVTQMGQEVILRCVPISNHLYFYWYRQILGQKVEFLVSFYNNEISEKSEIFDDQFSVERPDGSNFTLKIRSTKLEDSAMYFCASSAYRGGADGNEQYFGPGTRLTVT.